The sequence of this T cell receptor beta chain was determined in a study of cytomegalovirus exposure and HLA in healthy donors listed by TCRdb under 2017. Some background on the complete study: An earlier analysis of approximately 640 of the donors reported 250 to 300 Gb of sequence data and 117 million unique TCR beta sequences from about 180 million T cells. An early release covering over 500 HLA-typed donors comprised approximately 300 gigabases of sequencing data and around 80 million unique TCR sequences. Of the 350 to 450 genotyped donors, roughly 80% fell in the genetic ancestry cluster associated with self-reported Caucasian donors. The study aimed to test whether cataloging public T cell receptors could reveal signatures of past pathogen exposure. The study used immunosequencing to profile the T cell repertoires of several hundred subjects and linked those repertoires to cytomegalovirus serostatus. A separate validation cohort of 90 to 150 different subjects was used in addition to the approximately 640-subject first cohort. The study combined high-throughput TCR immunosequencing, statistical association of individual TCRs with disease status, and machine learning to predict cytomegalovirus infection status. A later analysis re-examined previously published TCR beta repertoires from hundreds of donors and added high-resolution HLA genotyping to investigate patterns of TCR occurrence. Rather than drawing on any new phenotypic data, the later analysis identified candidate immune exposures from TCR beta sequences and the way those sequences occurred across donors. An earlier analysis of some 500 of the donors used high-throughput TCR beta sequencing to judge whether each TCR beta V gene segment behaved as functional or pseudogenic. Donor age, sex, ethnicity and CMV serostatus were compiled together with the repertoire data. Genome-wide SNP genotypes for about three fifths of the roughly 700 donors were used in a later genetic analysis, which treated that subset as a discovery cohort. Every repertoire in the discovery cohort had been generated on one and the same sequencing platform. HLA typing covered class I and class II loci at four-digit resolution. The number of typed donors differed by locus: about 620-640 for A, B, C, DRB1 and DQB1; some 540 for DQA1; approximately 600 for DPA1; and about 450 for DPB1. Roughly 5 DR-DQ haplotypes were handled as single units for association and clustering, since linkage in the cohort was strong. Among around 400 genotyped donors of the cohort, an average of approximately 250,000 unique TCR beta nucleotide sequences were sequenced per donor, roughly a sixth of them non-productive. Results and caveats for the whole study, not just this receptor: Most TCR sequences were observed very rarely across donors, whereas some public TCRs were present in many individuals. The only immune exposure information available for the cohort was CMV serostatus. Because the 87-base-pair reads could not distinguish some IMGT-functional V segments, including TRBV6-2 and TRBV6-3, those segments were excluded. Because HLA typing was missing for some donors at each locus, association tests included only the typed subset. A later analysis found that HLA-associated TCR beta chains were more clonally expanded and had lower generation probabilities than equally common non-associated chains. In a later analysis, TCR association rates were found to vary across HLA loci, with the most associated TCRs seen for DRB1 alleles and the fewest for HLA-C alleles. In an earlier analysis of approximately 590 of the donors, most TCR beta V segments were observed in productive rearrangements about 87% or about 30% of the time, broadly matching IMGT annotations. A few of the identified cytomegalovirus-associated TCR beta chains were confirmed in vitro to be specific for cytomegalovirus antigens. A later analysis associated about 17,000 TCR beta sequences with specific HLA alleles at a false discovery rate of 0.05. V-gene and J-gene trimming of TCR beta chains was associated with a missense DCLRE1C variant in a later genetic analysis, and the association was replicated in an independent cohort. The sequencing pipeline was judged likely to have produced a cluster of highly shared sequence variants as a technical artifact. The presence/absence analyses assumed that sequencing depth was roughly uniform across donors, and that assumption may not be true. Assigning TCR associations to individual alleles was difficult when HLA alleles, especially DR and DQ, strongly co-occurred. The classifier was reported to diagnose cytomegalovirus status with high specificity and sensitivity in both the original and validation cohorts. A total of 150 to 200 TCR beta chains were listed by the study as associated with cytomegalovirus. According to the authors, the approach could potentially be generalized to other disease states and immunological phenotypes. Correlated functional status among segregating V segments might be attributable to linkage disequilibrium, but an unknown experimental factor could not be ruled out. In this cohort, only TCR beta chains were sequenced, and detectable features were limited by the absence of alpha or paired-chain data. Because counts were too low, roughly 17 rarely observed V segments, including chromosome 9 orphons, were left out of the earlier analysis of about 500 of the donors. A further reported finding was that TCR beta sequences accurately predicted the HLA-A and HLA-B alleles for most subjects in the first cohort. According to a later analysis, parvovirus B19, influenza, CMV and Epstein-Barr virus appeared linked to several top co-occurrence clusters. A later analysis found that most CMV-associated TCR beta chains appeared HLA-restricted, with HLA associations seemingly driven largely by CMV exposure. A later genetic analysis reported fewer N-insertions in productive TCRs among donors in an Asian-associated ancestry cluster than the roughly 700-donor mean.

The cohort was made up of under 800 healthy bone marrow donors. At the time of sampling, all cohort members were nominally healthy, though unrecorded immune exposures were likely present. The donor was CMV seronegative and belonged to the group of under 400 seronegative cohort members. A peripheral blood sample was collected from each donor, and TCR beta sequencing was performed on peripheral blood mononuclear cells. The Qiagen DNeasy Blood Extraction Kit was used to extract genomic DNA from the blood cell samples. The CDR3 has 14 amino acids, counting the end cysteine and phenylalanine. CDR3 DNA only is kept here, 42 bases in frame from base 1. Via the germline V gene, CDR1 is KGHSH and CDR2 LQKENI. V lost 6 bases and J lost 4 bases; the stretch between them is 15 bases long. The library was built by means of the immunoSEQ multiplex PCR assay. A mixture of 60 forward primers for TCR Vbeta segments and 13 reverse primers for TCR Jbeta segments was used in the multiplex PCR. The CDR3 region of rearranged TCR beta genes was amplified from genomic DNA by a multiplex PCR assay. On the Illumina HiSeq System, the amplified TCR beta libraries were sequenced as 87-base-pair reads. In the source study's methods: In a later analysis, about 80 million unique TCR beta chains were counted across the 500 to 850 repertoires, and roughly 10 million of these chains were shared by at least two donors. To remove PCR and sequencing errors, raw reads were error-corrected and collapsed into unique sequences using a nearest-neighbor algorithm that merged closely related sequences. CDR3 sequences were aligned to IMGT reference sequences to assign V, D and J gene segments. For a sequence to be retained, a match of at least six nucleotides was required to both a V gene segment and a J gene segment. A rearrangement was called productive if the CDR3 had no stop codons and remained in frame with V and J, and every other rearrangement was called non-productive. CDR3 was defined according to IMGT convention as the region running from the second conserved V-encoded cysteine to the conserved J-encoded phenylalanine. Sequences without an unambiguous match to a single V gene segment were excluded from the earlier analysis of several hundred of the donors. In an earlier analysis of more than 500 of the donors, a V segment was called functional when productive rearrangements were above 56.7%, and segregating when the standard deviation between donors exceeded 5%. A statistical classification framework was developed to diagnose cytomegalovirus status using the catalog of TCR beta chain sequences. In a later analysis, TCR nucleotide sequences were compared against IMGT/GENE-DB human TR gene sequences so that V and J genes could be assigned. A later analysis assigned CDR3 sequences and most-parsimonious VDJ recombination scenarios with the TCRdist pipeline. In a later analysis, every TCR beta chain was defined by the combination of its CDR3 amino acid sequence and its V-gene family, and reads without a unique V-gene family were dropped. In a later analysis, around 650 highly shared, low-generation-probability nucleotide sequences were removed to address suspected cross-contamination and a sequencing artifact. For each public chain, a later analysis derived a clonal expansion index from normalized ranks of inferred template counts within each repertoire. A later analysis computed generation probabilities with a VDJ recombination model fitted to out-of-frame rearrangements, and checked the results against IGoR. A later analysis scored TCR-TCR, TCR-HLA and TCR-CMV co-occurrence with hypergeometric tests, applying a repertoire-size bias correction to TCR pairs. False discovery rates were estimated in a later analysis by permuting HLA or CMV assignments 20 times. In a later analysis, co-occurring TCRs were grouped using DBSCAN, with TCRdist sequence similarity added in when clustering inside HLA-allele-positive subsets. Co-occurrence clustering excluded repertoires with fewer than 30,000 or more than 120,000 public chains, plus five with anomalous nucleotide sharing. The source is immuneACCESS, and TCRdb retained only in-frame sequences with V and J called. Part of the clones is not carried over; for the studies checked, unresolved V genes explain less than half of this, and the remainder is unexplained. V and J calls and clone size are copied from that table; D and trimming were computed from the DNA. Counted in this sample were about 130,000 clones; about four fifths of them appeared once. The top ten hold 0.6% to 0.7% of the sample.

For this clone: Its antigen remains undetermined. Base qualities are missing; no much larger clone stands one base away.

Recombination connected TRBV18 to TRBJ1-1; TRBD1 is perhaps the D gene, given 5 matching bases. Sequencing was performed on PBMCs. The sequence derives from a man aged 18 to 35 in good health and CMV-seronegative. The CDR3 protein is CASSSTTQGTEAFF. In nucleotide form, the sequence is TGTGCCAGCTCCTCCACCACTCAGGGCACTGAAGCTTTCTTT.